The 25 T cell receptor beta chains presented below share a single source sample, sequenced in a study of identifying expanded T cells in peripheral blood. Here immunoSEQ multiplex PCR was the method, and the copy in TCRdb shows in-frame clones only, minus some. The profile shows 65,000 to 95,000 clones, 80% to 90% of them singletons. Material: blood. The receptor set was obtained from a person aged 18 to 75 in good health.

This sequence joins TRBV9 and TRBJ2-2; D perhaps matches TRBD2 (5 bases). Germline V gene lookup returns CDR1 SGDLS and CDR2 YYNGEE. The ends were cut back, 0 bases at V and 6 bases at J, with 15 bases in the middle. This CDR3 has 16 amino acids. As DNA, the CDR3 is TGTGCCAGCAGCGTAGCTGGTCGGGGATTCGCCGGGGAGCTGTTTTTT. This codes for CASSVAGRGFAGELFF.

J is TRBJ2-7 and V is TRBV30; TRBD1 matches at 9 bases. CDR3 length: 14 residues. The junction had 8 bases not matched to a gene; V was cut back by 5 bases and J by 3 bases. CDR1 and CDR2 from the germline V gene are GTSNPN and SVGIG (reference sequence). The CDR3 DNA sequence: TGTGCCTGGGGGCGTGACAGGGGGGTCTACGAGCAGTACTTC. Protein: CAWGRDRGVYEQYF.

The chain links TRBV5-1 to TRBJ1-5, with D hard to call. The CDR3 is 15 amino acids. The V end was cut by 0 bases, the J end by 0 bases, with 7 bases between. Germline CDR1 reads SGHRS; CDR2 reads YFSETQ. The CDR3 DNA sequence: TGCGCCAGCAGCTTGGACGGTTTTAGCAATCAGCCCCAGCATTTT. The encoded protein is CASSLDGFSNQPQHF.

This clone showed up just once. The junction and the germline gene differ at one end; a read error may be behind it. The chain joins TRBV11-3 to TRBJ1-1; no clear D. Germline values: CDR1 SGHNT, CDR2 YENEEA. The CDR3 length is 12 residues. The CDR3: CASSSRHTEAFF. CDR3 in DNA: TGTGCCAGCAGCTCGAGGCACACGGAAGCTTTCTTT.

CDR3 nucleotide sequence: TGTGCCAGCAGCCCTTCTTGGGACAGGGCCTACGAGCAGTACTTC. Its translation: CASSPSWDRAYEQYF. V is TRBV7-2 and J is TRBJ2-7; 9 bases map to TRBD1. V dropped 5 bases and J dropped 2; count of bases not matched to a gene: 7. CDR3 size: 15 residues. Germline V gives CDR1 SGHTA, CDR2 FQGNSA.

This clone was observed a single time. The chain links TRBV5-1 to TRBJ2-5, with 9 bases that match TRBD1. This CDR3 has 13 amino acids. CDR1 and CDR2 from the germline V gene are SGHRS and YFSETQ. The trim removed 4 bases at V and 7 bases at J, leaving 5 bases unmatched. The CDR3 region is CASSDRQGGTQYF. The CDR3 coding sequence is TGCGCCAGCAGCGACAGACAGGGGGGGACCCAGTACTTC.

CDR3 in amino acids: CASSSGQGNGYTF. CDR3 nucleotide sequence: TGTGCCAGCAGTTCGGGACAGGGAAATGGCTACACCTTC. V usage is TRBV6-6 and J usage is TRBJ1-2; 9 nucleotides agree with TRBD1. CDR3 length equals 13 residues. Per the germline V gene, CDR1 is MNHNY and CDR2 is SVGAGI (reference sequence). V lost 4 bases and J lost 6; bases outside the gene matches: 3.

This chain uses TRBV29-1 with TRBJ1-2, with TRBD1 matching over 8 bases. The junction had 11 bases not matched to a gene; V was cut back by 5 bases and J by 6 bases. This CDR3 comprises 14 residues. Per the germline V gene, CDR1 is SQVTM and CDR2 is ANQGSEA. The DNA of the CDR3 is TGCAGCGTTCAACCAGGACAGGGCTCTGATGGCTACACCTTC. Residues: CSVQPGQGSDGYTF.

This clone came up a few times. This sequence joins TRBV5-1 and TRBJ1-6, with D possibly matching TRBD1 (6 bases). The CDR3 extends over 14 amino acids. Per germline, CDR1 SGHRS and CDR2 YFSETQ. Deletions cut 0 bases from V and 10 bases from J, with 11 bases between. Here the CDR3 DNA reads TGCGCCAGCAGCTTGGCAGGGGTAGGCTCACCCCTCCACTTT. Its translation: CASSLAGVGSPLHF.

This CDR3 is CASSINRGVNQPQHF. The CDR3 nucleotides are TGTGCCAGTAGTATCAACAGGGGGGTAAATCAGCCCCAGCATTTT. This rearrangement joins TRBV19 to TRBJ1-5; 8 nucleotides agree with TRBD1. CDR3 length equals 15 residues. The J segment lost 4 bases and the V segment lost 3 bases, leaving 5 bases of the junction unmatched. Germline values: CDR1 LNHDA, CDR2 SQIVND (reference sequence).

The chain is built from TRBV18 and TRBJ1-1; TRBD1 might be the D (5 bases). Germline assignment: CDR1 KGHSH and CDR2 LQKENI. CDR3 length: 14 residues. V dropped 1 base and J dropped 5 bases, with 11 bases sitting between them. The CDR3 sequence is CASSPRGVRTEAFF. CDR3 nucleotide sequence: TGTGCCAGCTCACCACGGGGGGTTCGGACTGAAGCTTTCTTT.

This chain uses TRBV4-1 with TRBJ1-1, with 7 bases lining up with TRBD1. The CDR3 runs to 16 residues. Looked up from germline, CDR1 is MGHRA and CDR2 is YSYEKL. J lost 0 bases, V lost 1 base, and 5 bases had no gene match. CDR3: CASSQAGGSMNTEAFF. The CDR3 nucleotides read TGCGCCAGCAGCCAAGCAGGGGGATCAATGAACACTGAAGCTTTCTTT.

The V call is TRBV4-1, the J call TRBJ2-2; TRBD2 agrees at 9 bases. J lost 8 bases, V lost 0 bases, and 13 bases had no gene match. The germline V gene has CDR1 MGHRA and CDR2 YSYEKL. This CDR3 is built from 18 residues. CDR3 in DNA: TGCGCCAGCAGCCAAGAGGGGCTAGCGGGATATGGTCCGGGGGAGCTGTTTTTT. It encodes CASSQEGLAGYGPGELFF.

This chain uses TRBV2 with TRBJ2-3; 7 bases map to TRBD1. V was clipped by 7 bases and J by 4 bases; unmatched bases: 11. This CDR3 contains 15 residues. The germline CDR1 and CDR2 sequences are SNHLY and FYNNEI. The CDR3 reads CASIETGIIADTQYF. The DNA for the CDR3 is TGTGCCAGCATCGAGACAGGGATTATCGCAGATACGCAGTATTTT. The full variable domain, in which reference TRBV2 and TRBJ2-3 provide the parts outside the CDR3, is EPEVTQTPSHQVTQMGQEVILRCVPISNHLYFYWYRQILGQKVEFLVSFYNNEISEKSEIFDDQFSVERPDGSNFTLKIRSTKLEDSAMYFCASIETGIIADTQYFGPGTRLTVL.

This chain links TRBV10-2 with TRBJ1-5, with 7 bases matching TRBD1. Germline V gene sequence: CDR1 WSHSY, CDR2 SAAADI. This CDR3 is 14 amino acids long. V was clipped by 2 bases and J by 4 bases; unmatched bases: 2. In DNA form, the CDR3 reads TGCGCCAGCAGTGAGACAGGGGTTAATCAGCCCCAGCATTTT. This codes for CASSETGVNQPQHF.

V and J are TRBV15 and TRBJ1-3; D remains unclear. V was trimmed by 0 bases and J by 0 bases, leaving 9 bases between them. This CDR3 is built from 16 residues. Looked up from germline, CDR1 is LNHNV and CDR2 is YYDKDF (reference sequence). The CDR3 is CATSRDLVSSGNTIYF. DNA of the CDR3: TGTGCCACCAGCAGAGATCTTGTGAGCTCTGGAAACACCATATATTTT.

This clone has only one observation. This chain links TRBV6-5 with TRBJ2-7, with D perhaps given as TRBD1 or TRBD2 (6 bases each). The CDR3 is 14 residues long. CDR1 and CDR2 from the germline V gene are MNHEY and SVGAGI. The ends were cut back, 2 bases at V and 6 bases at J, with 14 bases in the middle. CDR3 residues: CASSYGGPHSEQYF. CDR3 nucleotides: TGTGCCAGCAGTTACGGGGGGCCGCACAGCGAGCAGTACTTC.

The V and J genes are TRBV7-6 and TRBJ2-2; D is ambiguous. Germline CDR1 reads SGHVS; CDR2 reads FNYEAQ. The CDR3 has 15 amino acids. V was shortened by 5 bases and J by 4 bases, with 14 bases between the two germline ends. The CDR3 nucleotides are TGTGCCAGCAGCCCTCAAGTTGCCCCCACCGGGGAGCTGTTTTTT. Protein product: CASSPQVAPTGELFF.

The CDR3 loop reads CASSWSATGYNRNTGELFF. The CDR3 DNA follows: TGTGCCAGCAGCTGGAGCGCGACAGGGTATAATCGGAACACCGGGGAGCTGTTTTTT. The genes are TRBV5-4 and TRBJ2-2, with 7 bases aligning to TRBD1. Germline V gene lookup returns CDR1 SGHNT and CDR2 YYREEE (reference sequence). The CDR3 runs 19 residues. V lost 3 bases and J lost 1; bases outside the gene matches: 15.

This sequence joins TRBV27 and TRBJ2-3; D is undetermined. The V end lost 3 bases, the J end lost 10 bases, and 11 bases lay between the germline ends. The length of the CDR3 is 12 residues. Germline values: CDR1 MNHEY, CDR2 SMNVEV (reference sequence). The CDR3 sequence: CASSFGRSSQYF. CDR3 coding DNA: TGTGCCAGCAGTTTCGGACGGAGCTCGCAGTATTTT.

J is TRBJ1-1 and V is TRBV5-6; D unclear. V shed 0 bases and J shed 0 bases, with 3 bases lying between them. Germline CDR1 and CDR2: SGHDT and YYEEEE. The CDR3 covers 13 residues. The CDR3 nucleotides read TGTGCCAGCAGCTTGGGCATGAACACTGAAGCTTTCTTT. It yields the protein CASSLGMNTEAFF. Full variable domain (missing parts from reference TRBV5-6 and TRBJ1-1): DAGVTQSPTHLIKTRGQQVTLRCSPKSGHDTVSWYQQALGQGPQFIFQYYEEEERQRGNFPDRFSGHQFPNYSSELNVNALLLGDSALYLCASSLGMNTEAFFGQGTRLTVV.

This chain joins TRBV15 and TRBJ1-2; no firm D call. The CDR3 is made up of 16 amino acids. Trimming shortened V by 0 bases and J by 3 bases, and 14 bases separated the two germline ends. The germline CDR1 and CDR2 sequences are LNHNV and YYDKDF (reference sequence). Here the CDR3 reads CATSRDRVGLYYGYTF. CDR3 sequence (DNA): TGTGCCACCAGCAGAGATAGGGTCGGGCTTTACTATGGCTACACCTTC.

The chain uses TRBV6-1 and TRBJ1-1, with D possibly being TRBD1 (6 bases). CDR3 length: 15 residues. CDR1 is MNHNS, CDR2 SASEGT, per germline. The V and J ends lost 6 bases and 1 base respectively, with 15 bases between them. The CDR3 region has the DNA TGTGCCAGCAGAATGTCAGGGGCGTCGAACACTGAAGCTTTCTTT. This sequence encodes CASRMSGASNTEAFF.

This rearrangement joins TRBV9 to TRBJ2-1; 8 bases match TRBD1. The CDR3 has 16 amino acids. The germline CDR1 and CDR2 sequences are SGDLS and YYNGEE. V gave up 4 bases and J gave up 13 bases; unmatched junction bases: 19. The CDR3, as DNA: TGTGCCAGCAGCCAGGGGGCATTGGTCTACGAAGGTCCCCAGTTCTTC. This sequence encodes CASSQGALVYEGPQFF.

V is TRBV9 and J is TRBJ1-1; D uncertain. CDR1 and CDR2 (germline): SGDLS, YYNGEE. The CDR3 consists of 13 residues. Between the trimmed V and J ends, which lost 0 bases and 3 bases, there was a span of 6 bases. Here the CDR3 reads CASSVAKDTEAFF. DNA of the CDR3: TGTGCCAGCAGCGTAGCGAAGGACACTGAAGCTTTCTTT.